Sequencing of this T cell receptor beta chain was carried out in a study of T cells in women clearing cervical HPV infection (dated by TCRdb to 2016 to 2019). A note on the overall study: The cases were some 27 women with histologically confirmed HPV16-related CIN3 or worse, and 2 of these cases were invasive cancers. The roughly 25 controls were women who cleared a single incident HPV16 infection within 12 months without developing precancer or cancer. Blood from cases was drawn at the visit where the lesion was first identified, while blood from controls was drawn once the infection was no longer detected. For cases, a median interval of 149 days, with an interquartile range of about 90 to 200 days, was observed between lesion detection and blood sampling. HLA typing was available for only a few women, so HLA type could not be excluded as a confounder. The exploratory proof-of-principle case-control study was nested within the Guanacaste HPV Natural History Study in Costa Rica and compared TCR repertoires across cervical HPV16 outcomes. Cases and controls were matched on age within five years and on year of sample collection. A median age of approximately 30 years was observed in cases versus under 40 in controls, and no significant differences in baseline characteristics were found. In the parent cohort, about 10,000 women aged 18 or older were enrolled in Guanacaste, Costa Rica, during about 1993 to 1995 and then followed for six to eight years. As quality controls, five blinded duplicates were added to each group, bringing the total to approximately 60 samples made up of 50 or so participants and about 10 replicates.

Notes on this clone: The clone's antigen remains unknown. The read stops 3 residues short of the end of the CDR3; the missing end is completed from the germline J gene.

Using the immunoSEQ assay, multiplex PCR amplified TCR beta CDR3 regions from an average of approximately 1,200 ng of genomic DNA per sample. The assay corrected primer bias using a complete synthetic TCR repertoire to establish an amplification baseline. Amplicons were sequenced on the Illumina platform. The study's own analysis went as follows. Sequences were error-corrected by clustering with frequency ratios and a modified nearest-neighbor algorithm, then analyzed in the immunoSEQ Analyzer with IMGT gene definitions. TCR richness and evenness were averaged over 20 rarefaction repeats at each rarefaction depth, excluding samples with fewer sequences than the depth. Relative abundances of V, D and J genes were compared between groups using Wilcoxon rank sum tests, with FDR correction applied. In the blinded duplicates, the intraclass correlation was nearly 96% for TCR richness and averaged approximately 82% across roughly 70 gene segments. The immuneACCESS repertoire file appears here via TCRdb, limited to in-frame rearrangements. These files lack a portion of the clones; in checked studies, under half of the deficit traces to unresolved V genes, and the cause of the others is not known. Clone size and the V and J calls come from that table; the DNA yielded D and trimming. The record for this sample contains about 48,000 clones. Around 1.6% of the sample is held by the ten biggest clonotypes.

Every participant had a single incident cervical HPV16 infection, and women with prevalent HPV16 infections were excluded. Cervical HPV DNA was detected by MY09/MY11 PCR, and genotyping was performed by dot-blot hybridization. Under 17 mL of heparinized blood was centrifuged, after which the buffy coat was aliquoted, frozen at -30 degrees C, and then stored at -80 degrees C. QIAGEN kits were used to extract genomic DNA from the buffy coat specimens. Including cysteine and phenylalanine, the CDR3 has 15 amino acids. The DNA shown is the part of the CDR3 that was read: 36 bases, in frame from base 1. Trimmed from V: 7 bases; trimmed from J: 7 bases; junction bases lacking a gene match: 10. Sequences LNHDA (CDR1) and SQIVND (CDR2) are obtained from the germline V gene (reference sequence). Overall study results and their limits: TRBV6-7 relative abundance was lower in cases than in controls (approximately 0.1% versus 0.16%; Bonferroni P = 0.0008). Because the number of T cells in each sample was unknown, differences in richness could reflect differing T-cell content rather than repertoire biology. Because of the cross-sectional design, the study could not determine whether the associations came before infection or resulted from infection, and neither effector/memory subsets nor HPV-specific T cells were isolated. Across sequencing depths, CIN3+ cases showed significantly higher TCR repertoire richness than controls, but evenness did not differ between the groups. Random forest classifiers that combined richness and V gene abundances separated cases from controls with an estimated AUC of 0.83.

The receptor chain draws on TRBV19 and TRBJ2-1, and 10 bases in between align with TRBD2. The receptor's source is a woman between 18 and 75 years old with a cervical HPV16 infection that either progressed to CIN3+ or cleared (not recorded which). The sequenced material came from blood buffy coat. The sequenced CDR3 bases are TGTGCCAGTACCCCACTAGCGGGAACGGGTAATGAG. This sequence encodes CASTPLAGTGNE. The CDR3 in its entirety is CASTPLAGTGNEQFF.